This passage covers 9 T cell receptor beta chains from one sample sequenced in a study. TCRdb used MiXCR to reprocess the 5' RACE reads, holding one entry per CDR3 protein. The table records some 62,000 distinct CDR3 sequences, under 35% of them present only once. Sequenced input: tumor-infiltrating naive CD4+ T cells sorted from the breast tumor. The subset here: naive CD4+ T cells, CD4+CD45RA+CD25-. The receptors derive from a female donor with breast cancer.

The chain couples TRBV5-8 to TRBJ1-1; D gene uncertain. CDR3 size: 14 residues. Between the trimmed V and J ends, which lost 8 bases and 4 bases, there was a span of 18 bases. Germline-derived CDR1 and CDR2 are SGHTS and YDEGEE. CDR3 sequence reads: CASGKPFSGTEAFF. The CDR3 nucleotides read TGTGCCAGTGGGAAGCCCTTCAGTGGCACTGAAGCTTTCTTT.

J is TRBJ2-3 and V is TRBV25-1; D gene uncertain. The CDR3 length is 18 residues. CDR1 and CDR2 from the germline V gene are MGHDK and SYGVNS. Between the trimmed V and J ends, which lost 4 bases and 4 bases, there was a span of 24 bases. The chain's CDR3 is CASSGRGTDQGLADTQYF. The CDR3 bases are TGTGCCAGCAGTGGAAGAGGAACCGATCAAGGGCTCGCAGATACGCAGTATTTT.

The chain uses TRBV5-1 and TRBJ2-3; 8 nucleotides line up with TRBD2. CDR1 is SGHRS, CDR2 YFSETQ, per germline. With 2 bases clipped from V and 6 bases from J, the junction kept 11 bases outside the gene matches. The CDR3 extends over 16 amino acids. CDR3 residues: CASSLRSGGGSDTQYF. In DNA form, the CDR3 reads TGCGCCAGCAGCTTACGAAGCGGGGGCGGATCGGATACGCAGTATTTT.

This clonotype was found a few times. The genes are TRBV20-1 and TRBJ1-6; a weak D match, TRBD1 (5 bases). V lost 3 bases, J lost 6 bases, and 9 bases lay in between. Germline CDR1 DFQATT, CDR2 SNEGSKA (reference sequence). This CDR3 is 13 amino acids long. In DNA form, the CDR3 reads TGCAGTGCTAGTGGGGACCGTAATTCACCCCTCCACTTT. Protein sequence: CSASGDRNSPLHF.

The V call is TRBV20-1, the J call TRBJ2-5, with TRBD2 matching over 13 bases. J lost 5 bases, V lost 6 bases, and 9 bases had no gene match. Per the germline V gene, CDR1 is DFQATT and CDR2 is SNEGSKA (reference sequence). The CDR3 extends over 15 amino acids. DNA for the CDR3: TGCAGTGCGAGGACTAGCGGGGGAGGGGGGGAGACCCAGTACTTC. It encodes CSARTSGGGGETQYF.

This clonotype is medium-sized (0.01 to 0.1%) within its sample. The rearrangement joins TRBV5-6 to TRBJ2-1; D might be TRBD2 (6 bases). Germline V gene lookup returns CDR1 SGHDT and CDR2 YYEEEE. CDR3 length equals 15 residues. V was shortened by 3 bases and J by 5 bases, with 15 bases between the two germline ends. The CDR3 loop reads CASSSAGGGNNEQFF. The CDR3 nucleotides are TGTGCCAGCAGCTCAGCGGGCGGTGGGAACAATGAGCAGTTCTTC. Filled out from reference TRBV5-6 and TRBJ2-1, the complete variable domain reads DAGVTQSPTHLIKTRGQQVTLRCSPKSGHDTVSWYQQALGQGPQFIFQYYEEEERQRGNFPDRFSGHQFPNYSSELNVNALLLGDSALYLCASSSAGGGNNEQFFGPGTRLTVL.

The J gene is TRBJ2-7, the V gene TRBV20-1; 9 bases are shared with TRBD2. The ends lost 5 bases at V and 6 bases at J; junction bases unmatched: 8. CDR3 length: 13 residues. Looked up from germline, CDR1 is DFQATT and CDR2 is SNEGSKA (reference sequence). The CDR3 loop is CSAYGLAGIEQYF. Written as DNA, the CDR3 is TGCAGTGCTTATGGGCTAGCGGGAATCGAGCAGTACTTC.

The table lists this clonotype with a few counts. This chain connects TRBV20-1 to TRBJ2-7, with 9 bases identical to TRBD1. The germline V gene has CDR1 DFQATT and CDR2 SNEGSKA (reference sequence). V gave up 6 bases and J gave up 2 bases; unmatched junction bases: 11. The CDR3 consists of 15 residues. As DNA, the CDR3 is TGCAGTGCCGTAGGAGCCCGGGACAGGGCCTACGAGCAGTACTTC. It translates to CSAVGARDRAYEQYF.

There are a few counts of this clonotype. The genes are TRBV24-1 and TRBJ2-3; TRBD2 agrees at 7 bases. Germline V gene data show CDR1 as KGHDR and CDR2 as SFDVKD. CDR3 size: 14 residues. The V gene end was trimmed by 3 bases and the J gene end by 6 bases; junction bases not matched to a gene: 5. For the CDR3, the DNA is TGTGCCACCAGTGATGCTAGCGGAGGTGATACGCAGTATTTT. Its protein product is CATSDASGGDTQYF.